The 21 T cell receptor beta chains below were found in one sample sequenced in a study of blood T cell repertoires in COVID-19. Some clones are missing from TCRdb's copy, which holds only in-frame ones; the method was immunoSEQ multiplex PCR. The data show 90,000 to 100,000 clones, 85% seen once. The sample comprised peripheral blood. Receptors originate from an elderly man with acute or convalescent COVID-19.

This clone was seen a single time. The chain is built from TRBV5-1 and TRBJ2-5; 8 bases fit TRBD1. The CDR3 extends over 14 amino acids. CDR1 is SGHRS, CDR2 YFSETQ, per germline. With V trimmed by 1 base and J by 4 bases, 3 bases remained unmatched. The CDR3 coding sequence is TGCGCCAGCAGCTTGTCAGGGGGCGGAGAGACCCAGTACTTC. Its protein product is CASSLSGGGETQYF.

CDR3 nucleotide sequence: TGCAGCTGCGGTGGGACAGATACGCAGTATTTT. It specifies CSCGGTDTQYF. This chain links TRBV29-1 with TRBJ2-3, with no clear D. V was pared by 8 bases and J by 3 bases, with 9 bases between. CDR3 length equals 11 residues. Germline CDR1 SQVTM, CDR2 ANQGSEA.

The chain couples TRBV5-6 to TRBJ2-2; D call uncertain. The CDR3 runs to 15 residues. V was clipped by 7 bases and J by 0 bases, with 13 bases between them. Germline V gene data show CDR1 as SGHDT and CDR2 as YYEEEE. As DNA, the CDR3 is TGTGCCAGCCAAAAGTCACAGTCGAACACCGGGGAGCTGTTTTTT. The encoded protein is CASQKSQSNTGELFF.

This clone was observed a single time. The chain has TRBV19 and TRBJ2-3, with D possibly TRBD1 on 6 matching bases. The CDR3 consists of 14 residues. The ends were cut back, 6 bases at V and 2 bases at J, with 12 bases in the middle. Per germline, CDR1 LNHDA and CDR2 SQIVND (reference sequence). The CDR3 loop is CASSPGQDTDTQYF. In DNA, the CDR3 is TGTGCCAGTAGCCCGGGACAAGACACAGATACGCAGTATTTT.

The V call is TRBV7-8, the J call TRBJ2-7; D might be TRBD2 (5 bases). This CDR3 is 14 amino acids long. Germline CDR1 SGHVS, CDR2 FQNEAQ. V lost 1 base, J lost 11 bases, and 18 bases lay in between. CDR3 sequence reads: CASSLEVEGNQEYF. DNA of the CDR3: TGTGCCAGCAGCTTAGAGGTAGAGGGTAACCAGGAGTACTTC. Using reference TRBV7-8 and TRBJ2-7 for the parts outside the CDR3, the full variable domain is GAGVSQSPRYKVAKRGQDVALRCDPISGHVSLFWYQQALGQGPEFLTYFQNEAQLDKSGLPSDRFFAERPEGSVSTLKIQRTQQEDSAVYLCASSLEVEGNQEYFGPGTRLTVT.

The chain links TRBV6-2 or TRBV6-3 to TRBJ1-4, with TRBD1 matching over 8 bases. V was pared by 0 bases and J by 5 bases, with 5 bases of the junction left unmatched. From germline, CDR1 is MNHEY and CDR2 SVGEGT. The CDR3 runs 16 residues. The DNA of the CDR3 is TGTGCCAGCAGTTACTCCGGACAGGGCCGGAATGAAAAACTGTTTTTT. Translated: CASSYSGQGRNEKLFF.

This clone was seen more than once but under ten times. This sequence joins TRBV5-1 and TRBJ1-2; no definite D call. This CDR3 comprises 13 residues. V lost 2 bases to trimming and J lost 3 bases, with 8 bases between them. CDR1 SGHRS and CDR2 YFSETQ come from the germline V gene. The CDR3 is CASSFGEDYGYTF. The CDR3 DNA is TGCGCCAGCAGCTTCGGGGAGGACTATGGCTACACCTTC.

The V gene is TRBV6-2 or TRBV6-3, the J gene TRBJ2-1; 11 bases map to TRBD2. The CDR3 is 19 residues long. Germline values: CDR1 MNHEY, CDR2 SVGEGT. V gave up 2 bases and J gave up 2 bases; unmatched junction bases: 11. CDR3 sequence: CASSYGTDGTSGTYNEQFF. The CDR3 DNA follows: TGTGCCAGCAGTTACGGGACCGACGGGACTAGCGGTACCTACAATGAGCAGTTCTTC.

The chain joins TRBV3-1 (or the pseudogene TRBV3-2) to TRBJ1-1, with a tentative D call TRBD1 (6 bases). Germline V gives CDR1 LGHDT, CDR2 YNNKEL (reference sequence). This CDR3 comprises 13 residues. V shed 4 bases and J shed 5 bases, with 11 bases lying between them. CDR3 nucleotide sequence: TGTGCCAGCAGCCTCTCACAGGGTACTGAAGCTTTCTTT. Protein: CASSLSQGTEAFF.

The chain uses TRBV3-1 (or the pseudogene TRBV3-2) and TRBJ2-1; TRBD1 matches at 7 bases. Germline CDR1 and CDR2: LGHDT and YNNKEL (reference sequence). Trimming at V came to 1 base and at J to 4 bases, leaving 7 bases not matched to a gene. The CDR3 loop spans 16 amino acids. The CDR3 here is CASSQAATGSYNEQFF. The DNA for the CDR3 is TGTGCCAGCAGCCAAGCTGCGACAGGGAGTTACAATGAGCAGTTCTTC.

This chain connects TRBV27 to TRBJ2-1, with D unclear. The CDR3 is 15 amino acids. Germline lookup yields CDR1 MNHEY and CDR2 SMNVEV (reference sequence). The V and J ends lost 8 bases and 0 bases respectively, with 14 bases between them. The CDR3 region is CASLFGGSSYNEQFF. CDR3 sequence (DNA): TGTGCCAGCCTGTTCGGCGGAAGCTCCTACAATGAGCAGTTCTTC.

This chain uses TRBV28 with TRBJ2-2; D unresolved. Germline-derived CDR1 and CDR2 are MDHEN and SYDVKM. Trimming shortened V by 10 bases and J by 5 bases, and 23 bases separated the two germline ends. The length of the CDR3 is 16 residues. CDR3 DNA: TGTGCCACCAGAAGAGCAGTCAGGATCATAACCGGGGAGCTGTTTTTT. This sequence encodes CATRRAVRIITGELFF.

The chain is built from TRBV6-5 and TRBJ2-4; 8 bases are shared with TRBD1. Trimming at V came to 6 bases and at J to 8 bases, leaving 3 bases not matched to a gene. Germline V gene sequence: CDR1 MNHEY, CDR2 SVGAGI. This CDR3 has 12 amino acids. CDR3 residues: CASRLQGDIQYF. In DNA form, the CDR3 reads TGTGCCAGCAGGTTACAGGGGGACATTCAGTACTTC.

The chain uses TRBV3-1 (or the pseudogene TRBV3-2) and TRBJ2-7; no reliable D call. Germline lookup yields CDR1 LGHDT and CDR2 YNNKEL (reference sequence). V was cut by 4 bases and J by 5 bases, with 12 bases left in between. The CDR3 sequence is 13 residues long. The CDR3 DNA reads TGTGCCAGCAGCCGAGACGAGGTCGACGAGCAGTACTTC. Encoded protein: CASSRDEVDEQYF.

This chain connects TRBV7-3 to TRBJ2-5; 12 nucleotides match TRBD2. Trimming took 10 bases from V and 5 from J; bases not matched to a gene: 2. Looked up from germline, CDR1 is SGHTA and CDR2 is FQGTGA. CDR3 length: 12 residues. The CDR3 protein is CATSGRGETQYF. The DNA for the CDR3 is TGTGCCACTAGCGGGAGGGGGGAGACCCAGTACTTC.

This chain connects TRBV9 to TRBJ2-3; D perhaps matches TRBD2 (5 bases). This CDR3 spans 15 amino acids. V dropped 1 base and J dropped 2 bases, with 11 bases sitting between them. The germline CDR1 and CDR2 sequences are SGDLS and YYNGEE. CDR3 loop: CASSVRESVTDTQYF. As DNA, the CDR3 is TGTGCCAGCAGCGTAAGGGAGTCTGTCACAGATACGCAGTATTTT.

The chain has TRBV4-3 and TRBJ2-3; D possibly corresponds to TRBD2 (6 bases). CDR1 and CDR2 (germline): LGHNA, YSLEER. Between the trimmed V and J ends, which lost 3 bases and 0 bases, there was a span of 10 bases. The CDR3 loop spans 15 amino acids. CDR3: CASSHEGTSTDTQYF. CDR3 in DNA: TGCGCCAGCAGCCACGAGGGGACTAGCACAGATACGCAGTATTTT.

On this clone: One end of the junction does not line up with germline, which may come from a read error. The V gene is TRBV7-7, the J gene TRBJ2-1; 11 bases are shared with TRBD2. Germline V gene sequence: CDR1 SSHAT, CDR2 FNYEAQ (reference sequence). This CDR3 contains 16 residues. CDR3 protein: CASSPGLAVGYNEQFF. For the CDR3, the DNA is TGTGCTAGCAGCCCGGGACTAGCGGTCGGTTACAATGAGCAGTTCTTC.

This clone has more than one count but fewer than ten. V gene TRBV7-2 combines with J gene TRBJ1-5; TRBD1 might be the D (6 bases). The CDR3 covers 15 residues. From germline, CDR1 is SGHTA and CDR2 FQGNSA. The ends were cut back, 0 bases at V and 3 bases at J, with 9 bases in the middle. The CDR3 DNA reads as TGTGCCAGCAGCTTAGCTGGACAGATCAATCAGCCCCAGCATTTT. It encodes CASSLAGQINQPQHF.

The chain carries TRBV6-2 or TRBV6-3 and TRBJ2-5, with TRBD2 identical over 11 bases. The V and J ends lost 5 bases and 5 bases, in that order; junction bases with no gene match: 7. Germline V gene data show CDR1 as MNHEY and CDR2 as SVGEGT. This CDR3 contains 15 residues. The CDR3 loop reads CASSALAGGPETQYF. CDR3 coding DNA: TGTGCCAGCAGTGCCCTAGCGGGAGGTCCCGAGACCCAGTACTTC.

Notes on this clone: One end of the junction does not line up with germline, which may come from a read error. The rearrangement links TRBV28 to TRBJ2-1; 7 bases fit TRBD2. Per germline, CDR1 MDHEN and CDR2 SYDVKM. The CDR3 has 15 amino acids. The DNA of the CDR3 is TGTGCCAGCAAAAGAGGCGGGAGTGGTTACAATGAACAGTTCTTC. Translating it yields CASKRGGSGYNEQFF.